The 8 T cell receptor beta chains below were found in one sample sequenced in a study of T cell repertoires in cytomegalovirus infection. MiXCR, applied by TCRdb to the reads, yields one record per CDR3 protein. The sample has 350,000 to 500,000 distinct CDR3 sequences; 25% to 40% are singletons. Sequencing was done on a sample of PBMCs. These receptors all stem from a human donor in good health (CMV status not recorded). Some clones in this sample may be carry-over from other donors' samples.

The chain is built from TRBV20-1 and TRBJ1-1; D gene ambiguous. The CDR3 has 13 amino acids. The V gene's germline CDR1 is DFQATT and CDR2 SNEGSKA (reference sequence). Deletions cut 3 bases from V and 0 bases from J, with 8 bases between. CDR3 DNA sequence: TGCAGTGCTAGTTCCTTCATGAACACTGAAGCTTTCTTT. Its translation is CSASSFMNTEAFF.

Many counts were recorded for this clonotype. The chain is built from TRBV7-2 and TRBJ1-5, with a tentative D call TRBD1 (5 bases). In germline, CDR1 is SGHTA, CDR2 FQGNSA. CDR3 size: 13 residues. The ends were cut back, 1 base at V and 4 bases at J, with 5 bases in the middle. In DNA, the CDR3 is TGTGCCAGCAGCTTAGGGACAAATCAGCCCCAGCATTTT. This sequence encodes CASSLGTNQPQHF. The full variable domain, its missing parts supplied by reference TRBV7-2 and TRBJ1-5, is GAGVSQSPSNKVTEKGKDVELRCDPISGHTALYWYRQSLGQGLEFLIYFQGNSAPDKSGLPSDRFSAERTGGSVSTLTIQRTQQEDSAVYLCASSLGTNQPQHFGDGTRLSIL.

CDR3 coding DNA: TGTGCCAGCAGTGGAGGGCTTGGGGAAAAACTGTTTTTT. It specifies CASSGGLGEKLFF. This rearrangement joins TRBV28 to TRBJ1-4; D is uncertain. Deletions cut 5 bases from V and 8 bases from J, with 12 bases between. The CDR3 is made up of 13 amino acids. Germline V CDR1 and CDR2: MDHEN, SYDVKM.

This chain joins TRBV4-3 and TRBJ1-1, with D possibly TRBD1 on 5 matching bases. Germline-derived CDR1 and CDR2 are LGHNA and YSLEER. CDR3 length: 16 amino acids. V was pared by 1 base and J by 4 bases, with 16 bases between. In DNA, the CDR3 is TGCGCCAGCAGCCAAGCGGTGGTGGGGCAGGGCACTGAAGCTTTCTTT. This encodes CASSQAVVGQGTEAFF.

This clonotype has a handful of counts. This sequence joins TRBV10-1 and TRBJ1-1; D is possibly TRBD1 (6 bases). The germline gives CDR1 WNHNN, CDR2 SYGVQD (reference sequence). Between the trimmed V and J ends, which lost 5 bases and 0 bases, there was a span of 7 bases. There are 13 residues in the CDR3. The CDR3: CASSTGMNTEAFF. The CDR3, as DNA: TGCGCCAGCAGTACAGGGATGAACACTGAAGCTTTCTTT.

The sample holds many counts of this clonotype. The chain carries TRBV7-2 and TRBJ2-1; the D gene is possibly TRBD1 (6 bases). From germline, CDR1 is SGHTA and CDR2 FQGNSA. The CDR3 spans 14 residues. V lost 5 bases, J lost 6 bases, and 14 bases lay in between. CDR3 amino acids: CASSPGGSINEQFF. The CDR3, as DNA: TGTGCCAGCAGCCCTGGGGGCTCTATCAATGAGCAGTTCTTC.

This chain uses TRBV12-3 or TRBV12-4 with TRBJ1-3; D gene unclear. The CDR3 spans 13 residues. Between the trimmed V and J ends, which lost 3 bases and 6 bases, there was a span of 9 bases. The CDR3 DNA reads TGTGCCAGCAGTTTTGGGAACCCAAACACCATATATTTT. It is translated as CASSFGNPNTIYF.

The rearrangement uses TRBV6-5 and TRBJ1-3; D call uncertain. V was trimmed by 4 bases and J by 0 bases, leaving 19 bases between them. From germline, CDR1 is MNHEY and CDR2 SVGAGI. The CDR3 is 18 amino acids. CDR3 sequence: CASSSPGRLSVSGNTIYF. In DNA, the CDR3 is TGTGCCAGCAGTTCCCCCGGGCGCCTCTCCGTCTCTGGAAACACCATATATTTT.